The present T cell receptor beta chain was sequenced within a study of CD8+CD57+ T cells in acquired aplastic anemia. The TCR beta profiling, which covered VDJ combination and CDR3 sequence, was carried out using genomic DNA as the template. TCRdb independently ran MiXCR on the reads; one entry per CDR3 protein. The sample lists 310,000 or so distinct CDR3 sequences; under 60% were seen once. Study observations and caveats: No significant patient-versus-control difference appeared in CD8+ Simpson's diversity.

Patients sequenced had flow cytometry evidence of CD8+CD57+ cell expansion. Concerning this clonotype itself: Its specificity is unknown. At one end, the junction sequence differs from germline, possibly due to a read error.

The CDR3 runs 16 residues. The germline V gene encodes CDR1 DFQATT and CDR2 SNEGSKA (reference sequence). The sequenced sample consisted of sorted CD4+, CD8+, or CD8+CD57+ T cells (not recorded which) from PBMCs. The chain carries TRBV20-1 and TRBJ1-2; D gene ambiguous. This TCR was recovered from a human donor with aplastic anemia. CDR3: CSARDPPAGVNYRYTF. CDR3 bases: TGCAGTGCTAGAGATCCACCAGCTGGGGTTAACTATCGCTACACCTTC.